This entry is about one TCR beta chain. Its antigen is not known. After constant-region reverse-primer amplification, full-length variable regions underwent semi-nested PCR with Nested Universal Primer A. TCRdb recomputed calls from the 5' RACE reads with MiXCR, one row per CDR3 protein. The sample records roughly 58,000 distinct CDR3 sequences, less than 25% being singletons. Notes on the study in general: Tumor Tregs overlapped most with tumor, then blood, naive CD4+ cells.

Germline CDR1 reads SGDLS; CDR2 reads YYNGEE. This CDR3 has 14 residues. V shed 3 bases, J shed 5 bases, and the junction held 8 bases outside the gene matches. Treg sorting used a CD4+CD25+CD127-/low gate. This receptor was identified in a female donor with breast cancer. This chain connects TRBV9 to TRBJ2-7, with TRBD2 identical over 7 bases. Specimen: tumor-infiltrating Tregs sorted from the breast tumor. The CDR3 loop is CASSATRTSNEQYF. CDR3 in DNA: TGTGCCAGCAGCGCCACCCGGACTAGTAACGAGCAGTACTTC.